This entry lists 5 T cell receptor beta chains sequenced from one sample in a study of Ad26.COV2.S vaccination and SARS-CoV-2 variants. Regarding treatment: 15 to 20 received Ad26.COV2.S at low or high dose, single or two shots; about 5 received placebo; per-sample allocation not given. Day 63 following the first vaccine or placebo injection was when the samples were taken. Here immunoSEQ multiplex PCR was the method, and the copy in TCRdb shows in-frame clones only, minus some. The sample records more than 400,000 clones, 80% to 95% being singletons. Source: peripheral blood, taken in a trial of Ad26.COV2.S vaccine versus placebo. Receptors were obtained from a person between 18 and 65 years old who received the Ad26.COV2.S COVID-19 vaccine or a placebo.

The chain couples TRBV6-5 to TRBJ2-3, with a possible D match to TRBD1 (5 bases). The V gene's germline CDR1 is MNHEY and CDR2 SVGAGI. This CDR3 region has 15 residues. The germline V and J ends were trimmed by 4 bases and 4 bases, with 15 bases remaining between them. As DNA, the CDR3 is TGTGCCAGCAGTTCAGCTCTAAGGGGCGCAGATACGCAGTATTTT. This codes for CASSSALRGADTQYF.

The V gene is TRBV5-5, the J gene TRBJ2-7, with 7 bases lining up with TRBD1. The CDR3 covers 14 residues. V shed 0 bases, J shed 2 bases, and the junction held 2 bases outside the gene matches. CDR1 is SGHKS, CDR2 YYEKEE, per germline (reference sequence). CDR3 sequence reads: CASSLGDRTYEQYF. CDR3 in DNA: TGTGCCAGCAGCTTGGGGGACAGAACCTACGAGCAGTACTTC.

CDR3 sequence reads: CASSQDSGTSAYEQYF. The CDR3 nucleotides read TGTGCCAGCAGCCAAGATAGTGGGACTAGCGCCTACGAGCAGTACTTC. The V and J genes are TRBV3-1 (or the pseudogene TRBV3-2) and TRBJ2-7; TRBD2 aligns across 10 bases. This CDR3 is 16 amino acids long. Germline CDR1 LGHDT, CDR2 YNNKEL (reference sequence). V shed 0 bases and J 2 bases; nucleotides not matched to a gene: 4.

V usage is TRBV11-2 and J usage is TRBJ2-2; D may be TRBD1 or TRBD2 (6 bases each). Germline CDR1 SGHAT, CDR2 FQNNGV. There are 15 residues in the CDR3. Between the trimmed V and J ends, which lost 5 bases and 1 base, there was a span of 11 bases. The CDR3 reads CASSNGGLNTGELFF. The CDR3 DNA reads TGTGCCAGCAGCAACGGGGGCCTGAACACCGGGGAGCTGTTTTTT.

This chain connects TRBV7-9 to TRBJ1-6, with TRBD1 as a possible D gene (5 bases). V was trimmed by 1 base and J by 8 bases, leaving 12 bases between them. Germline CDR1 and CDR2: SEHNR and FQNEAQ (reference sequence). The CDR3 runs to 15 residues. The CDR3 protein is CASSLGGNSYSPLHF. The CDR3 DNA is TGTGCCAGCAGCTTAGGGGGCAACTCTTATTCACCCCTCCACTTT.